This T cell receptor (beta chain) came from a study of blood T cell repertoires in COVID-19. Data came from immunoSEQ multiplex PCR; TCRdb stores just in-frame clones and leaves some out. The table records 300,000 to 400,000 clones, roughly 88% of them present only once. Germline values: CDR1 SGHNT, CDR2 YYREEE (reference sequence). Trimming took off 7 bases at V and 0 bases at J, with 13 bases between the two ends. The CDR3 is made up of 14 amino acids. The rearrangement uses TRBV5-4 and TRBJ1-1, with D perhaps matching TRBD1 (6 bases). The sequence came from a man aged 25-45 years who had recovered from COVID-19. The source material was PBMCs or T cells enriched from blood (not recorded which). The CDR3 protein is CASRTGQLNTEAFF. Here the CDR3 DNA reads TGTGCCAGCCGCACTGGACAGCTGAACACTGAAGCTTTCTTT.